This T cell receptor (beta chain) was sequenced during a study of STAT5B mutations in CD4+ large granular lymphocyte leukemia. The study, taken as a whole, reports: Compared with healthy controls (2/35), patient top clones favored TRBV06 (8/27). Approximately 25% of private leukemic clonotypes occurred rarely in other patients' non-leukemic repertoires. CD4-sorted patient repertoires seemed more clonal than healthy CD4+ repertoires.

Turning to this clone: Its antigen remains unknown.

Healthy controls were blood donor buffy coats. Unmatched junction bases numbered 9, after V lost 4 bases and J lost 3 bases. Germline assignment: CDR1 LNHDA and CDR2 SQIVND (reference sequence). This CDR3 region has 16 residues. Sequencing used immunoSEQ multiplex PCR; TCRdb keeps in-frame clones, though not all of them. The table lists around 34,000 clones, 70% to 90% of them singletons. Sequenced: CD4+ T cells from blood buffy coats. The chain uses TRBV19 and TRBJ1-5, with TRBD1 matching over 7 bases. The clonotype originates from a human donor in good health. Here the CDR3 DNA reads TGTGCCAGTAGTAAAGGGGGCGCGTCTTACAATCAGCCCCAGCATTTT. Translating gives CASSKGGASYNQPQHF. The complete variable domain, with remaining parts taken from reference TRBV19 and TRBJ1-5, reads DGGITQSPKYLFRKEGQNVTLSCEQNLNHDAMYWYRQDPGQGLRLIYYSQIVNDFQKGDIAEGYSVSREKKESFPLTVTSAQKNPTAFYLCASSKGGASYNQPQHFGDGTRLSIL.